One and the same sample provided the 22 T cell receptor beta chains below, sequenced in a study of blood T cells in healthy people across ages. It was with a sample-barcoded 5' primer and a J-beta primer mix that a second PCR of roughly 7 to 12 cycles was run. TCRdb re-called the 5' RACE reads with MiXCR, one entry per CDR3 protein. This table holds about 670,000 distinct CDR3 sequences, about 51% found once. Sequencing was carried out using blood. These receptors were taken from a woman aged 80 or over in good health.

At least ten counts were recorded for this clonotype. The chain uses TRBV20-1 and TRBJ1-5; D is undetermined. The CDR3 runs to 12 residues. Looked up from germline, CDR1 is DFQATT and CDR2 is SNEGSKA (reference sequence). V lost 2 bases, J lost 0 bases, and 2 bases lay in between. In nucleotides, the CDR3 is TGCAGTGCTAGATATAGCAATCAGCCCCAGCATTTT. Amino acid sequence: CSARYSNQPQHF.

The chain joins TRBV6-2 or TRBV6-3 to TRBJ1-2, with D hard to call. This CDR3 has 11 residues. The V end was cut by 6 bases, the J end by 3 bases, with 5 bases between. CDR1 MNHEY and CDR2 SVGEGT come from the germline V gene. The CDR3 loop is CASRIYYGYTF. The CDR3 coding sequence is TGTGCCAGCAGGATATACTATGGCTACACCTTC.

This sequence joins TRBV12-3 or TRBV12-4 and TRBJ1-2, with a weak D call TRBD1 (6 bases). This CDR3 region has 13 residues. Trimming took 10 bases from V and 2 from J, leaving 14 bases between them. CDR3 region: CAIIRTENYGYTF. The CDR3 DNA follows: TGTGCCATCATTAGGACAGAAAACTATGGCTACACCTTC.

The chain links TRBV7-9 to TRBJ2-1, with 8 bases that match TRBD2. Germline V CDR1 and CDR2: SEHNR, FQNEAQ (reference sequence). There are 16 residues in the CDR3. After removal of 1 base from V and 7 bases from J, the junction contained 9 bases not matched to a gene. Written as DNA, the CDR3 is TGTGCCAGCAGCTTAGTCCGGGGACTAGGGGCGAATGAGCAGTTCTTC. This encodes CASSLVRGLGANEQFF.

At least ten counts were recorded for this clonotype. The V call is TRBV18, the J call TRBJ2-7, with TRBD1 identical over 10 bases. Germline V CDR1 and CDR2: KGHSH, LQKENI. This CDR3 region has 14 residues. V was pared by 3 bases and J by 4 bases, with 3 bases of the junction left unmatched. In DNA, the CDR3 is TGTGCCAGCTCACCTCGGACAGGGGGTTACGAGCAGTACTTC. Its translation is CASSPRTGGYEQYF.

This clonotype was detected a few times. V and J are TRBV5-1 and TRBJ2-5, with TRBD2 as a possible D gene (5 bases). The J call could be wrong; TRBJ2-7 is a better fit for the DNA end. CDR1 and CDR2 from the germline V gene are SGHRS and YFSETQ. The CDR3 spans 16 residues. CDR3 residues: CASSPGLRIAPYEQYF. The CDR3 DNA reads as TGCGCCAGCAGCCCTGGACTGAGGATAGCCCCCTACGAGCAGTACTTC.

CDR3: CASSSDGISYEQYF. CDR3 DNA: TGCGCCAGCAGCTCGGACGGGATCTCCTACGAGCAGTACTTC. The chain uses TRBV5-1 and TRBJ2-7, with D maybe TRBD2 (5 bases). CDR1 is SGHRS and CDR2 is YFSETQ in the germline V gene. Deletions cut 3 bases from V and 0 bases from J, with 10 bases between. This CDR3 has 14 residues.

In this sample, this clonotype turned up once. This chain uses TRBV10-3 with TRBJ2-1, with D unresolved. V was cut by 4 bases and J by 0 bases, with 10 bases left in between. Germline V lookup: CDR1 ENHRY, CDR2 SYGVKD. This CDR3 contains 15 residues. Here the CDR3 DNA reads TGTGCCATCAGTGGTAGGACGAGCTCCTACAATGAGCAGTTCTTC. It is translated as CAISGRTSSYNEQFF.

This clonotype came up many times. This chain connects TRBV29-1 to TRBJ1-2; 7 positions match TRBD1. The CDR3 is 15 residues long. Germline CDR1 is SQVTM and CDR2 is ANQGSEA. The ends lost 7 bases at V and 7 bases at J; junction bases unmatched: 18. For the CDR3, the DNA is TGCAGCGCCGACACTATGGACAGGAATCCTCTTGGCTACACCTTC. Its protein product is CSADTMDRNPLGYTF.

The CDR3 protein is CSASQSGDVDTQYF. The CDR3 nucleotides read TGCAGTGCTAGCCAAAGCGGGGATGTAGATACGCAGTATTTT. J is TRBJ2-3 and V is TRBV20-1, with 7 bases identical to TRBD2. Trimming removed 3 bases from V and 5 bases from J; junction bases left unmatched: 8. The CDR3 loop spans 14 amino acids. Germline V gene data show CDR1 as DFQATT and CDR2 as SNEGSKA (reference sequence).

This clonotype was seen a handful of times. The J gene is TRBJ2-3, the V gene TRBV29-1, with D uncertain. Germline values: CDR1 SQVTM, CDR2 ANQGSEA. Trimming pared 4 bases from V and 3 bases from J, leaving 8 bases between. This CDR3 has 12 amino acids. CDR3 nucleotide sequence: TGCAGCGTTGTCTCCAGTACAGATACGCAGTATTTT. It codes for CSVVSSTDTQYF.

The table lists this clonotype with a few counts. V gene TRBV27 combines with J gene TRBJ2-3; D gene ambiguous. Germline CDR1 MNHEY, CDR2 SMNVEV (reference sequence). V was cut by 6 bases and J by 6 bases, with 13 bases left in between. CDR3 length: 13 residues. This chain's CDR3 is CASRTSSRDTQYF. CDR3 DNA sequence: TGTGCCAGCAGGACTTCCTCAAGGGATACGCAGTATTTT.

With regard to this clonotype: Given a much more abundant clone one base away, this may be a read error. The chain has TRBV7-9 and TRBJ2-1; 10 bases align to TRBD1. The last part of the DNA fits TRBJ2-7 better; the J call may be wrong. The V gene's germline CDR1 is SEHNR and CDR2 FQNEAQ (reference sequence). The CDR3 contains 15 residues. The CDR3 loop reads CASSLGQGFYNEQYF. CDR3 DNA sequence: TGTGCCAGCAGCCTGGGACAGGGGTTCTACAATGAGCAGTACTTC.

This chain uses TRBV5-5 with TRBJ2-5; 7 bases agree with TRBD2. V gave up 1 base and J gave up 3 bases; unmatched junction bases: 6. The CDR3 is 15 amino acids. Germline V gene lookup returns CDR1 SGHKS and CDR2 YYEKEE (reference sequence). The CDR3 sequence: CASSLRGGVEETQYF. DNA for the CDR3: TGTGCCAGCAGCTTGAGGGGAGGGGTTGAAGAGACCCAGTACTTC.

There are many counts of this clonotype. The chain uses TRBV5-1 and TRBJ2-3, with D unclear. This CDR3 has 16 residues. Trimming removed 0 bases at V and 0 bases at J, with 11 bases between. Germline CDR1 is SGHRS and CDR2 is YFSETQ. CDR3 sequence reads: CASSLEGTKSTDTQYF. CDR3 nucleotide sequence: TGCGCCAGCAGCTTGGAGGGCACCAAAAGCACAGATACGCAGTATTTT.

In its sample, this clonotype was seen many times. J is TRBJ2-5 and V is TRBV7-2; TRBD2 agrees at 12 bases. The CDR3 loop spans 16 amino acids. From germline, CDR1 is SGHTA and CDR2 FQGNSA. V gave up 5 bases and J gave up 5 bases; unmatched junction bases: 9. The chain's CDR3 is CASSKRTSGVLETQYF. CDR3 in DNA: TGTGCCAGCAGCAAAAGGACTAGCGGGGTTTTGGAGACCCAGTACTTC.

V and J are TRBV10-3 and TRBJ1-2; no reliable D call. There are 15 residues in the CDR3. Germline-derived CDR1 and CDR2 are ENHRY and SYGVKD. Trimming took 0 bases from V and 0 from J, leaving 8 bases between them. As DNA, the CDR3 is TGTGCCATCAGTGAGTCGATGACATCTAACTATGGCTACACCTTC. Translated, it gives CAISESMTSNYGYTF.

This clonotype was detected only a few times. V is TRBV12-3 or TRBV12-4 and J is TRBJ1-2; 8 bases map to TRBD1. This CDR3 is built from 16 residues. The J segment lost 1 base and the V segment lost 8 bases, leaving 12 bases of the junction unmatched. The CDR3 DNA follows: TGTGCCAGCGTGCTCTCCGGGACAGGCAATAACTATGGCTACACCTTC. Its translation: CASVLSGTGNNYGYTF.

The CDR3 here is CSVASGGNTGELFF. CDR3 nucleotide sequence: TGCAGCGTTGCTAGCGGGGGGAACACCGGGGAGCTGTTTTTT. This rearrangement joins TRBV29-1 to TRBJ2-2, with 10 positions matching TRBD2. V dropped 4 bases and J dropped 1; count of bases not matched to a gene: 0. CDR1 SQVTM and CDR2 ANQGSEA come from the germline V gene. This CDR3 comprises 14 residues.

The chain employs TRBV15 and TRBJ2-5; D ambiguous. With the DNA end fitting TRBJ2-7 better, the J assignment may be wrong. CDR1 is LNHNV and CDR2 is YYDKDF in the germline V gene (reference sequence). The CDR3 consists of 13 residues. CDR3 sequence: CATSSVGWDEQYF. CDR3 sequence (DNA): TGTGCCACCAGCAGCGTGGGGTGGGACGAGCAGTACTTC.

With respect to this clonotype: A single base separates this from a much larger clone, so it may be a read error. CDR3 DNA: TGTGCCAGCAGCGGAAGCAGGACAGGGATAGATACGCAGTATTTT. Amino acid sequence: CASSGSRTGIDTQYF. This chain connects TRBV5-6 to TRBJ2-3; the match to TRBD1 covers 8 bases. J lost 5 bases, V lost 4 bases, and 9 bases had no gene match. CDR3 length: 15 amino acids. Germline CDR1 and CDR2: SGHDT and YYEEEE.

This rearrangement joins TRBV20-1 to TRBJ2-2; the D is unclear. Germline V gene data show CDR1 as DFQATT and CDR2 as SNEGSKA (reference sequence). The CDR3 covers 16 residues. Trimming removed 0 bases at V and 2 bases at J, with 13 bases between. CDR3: CSARDFLTPNTGELFF. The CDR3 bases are TGCAGTGCTAGAGATTTCTTGACTCCCAACACCGGGGAGCTGTTTTTT.